The 27 T cell receptor beta chains below come from one sample, sequenced in a study of CD8+ T cells in alopecia areata. The treatment was: oral pan-JAK inhibitor, 5-10 mg twice daily. RNA was extracted and reverse transcribed into cDNA as the sequencing template. TCRdb's table, derived via immunoSEQ multiplex PCR, lists solely in-frame clones and lacks some. The sample includes about 220,000 clones, about 58% seen only once; the top ten take about 1.4%. This sample comprised CD4+ T cells sorted from blood, obtained at week 4, from a patient treated with tofacitinib. The receptors here all came from a human donor with alopecia areata.

This clone turned up a few times. The chain combines TRBV11-2 with TRBJ2-2; tentative D call: TRBD1 (6 bases). The CDR3 consists of 13 residues. Looked up from germline, CDR1 is SGHAT and CDR2 is FQNNGV. Trimming left V 5 bases short and J 5 bases short, with 9 bases between. This chain's CDR3 is CASSEQGTGELFF. The CDR3 nucleotides are TGTGCCAGCAGCGAACAGGGTACCGGGGAGCTGTTTTTT.

This clone was seen a single time. This chain joins TRBV9 and TRBJ1-6, with D perhaps TRBD1 (6 bases). The V gene's germline CDR1 is SGDLS and CDR2 YYNGEE. V was pared by 3 bases and J by 6 bases, with 13 bases between. This CDR3 contains 15 residues. CDR3 in DNA: TGTGCCAGCAGCGCCCAGGGGCATGGTAATTCACCCCTCCACTTT. Protein: CASSAQGHGNSPLHF. Filled out from reference TRBV9 and TRBJ1-6, the complete variable domain reads DSGVTQTPKHLITATGQRVTLRCSPRSGDLSVYWYQQSLDQGLQFLIQYYNGEERAKGNILERFSAQQFPDLHSELNLSSLELGDSALYFCASSAQGHGNSPLHFGNGTRLTVT.

The chain links TRBV11-2 to TRBJ1-1, with unresolved D. V gave up 3 bases and J gave up 4 bases, with 15 bases separating them. The CDR3 extends over 15 amino acids. Germline loops: CDR1 SGHAT, CDR2 FQNNGV. CDR3 nucleotide sequence: TGTGCCAGCAGCTTCTTCCCTCGGGGTCGCACTGAAGCTTTCTTT. This gives the protein CASSFFPRGRTEAFF.

This sequence joins TRBV19 and TRBJ1-5, with unresolved D. Germline CDR1 is LNHDA and CDR2 is SQIVND (reference sequence). V lost 7 bases, J lost 6 bases, and 13 bases lay in between. The CDR3 has 13 residues. The CDR3 nucleotides are TGTGCCAGTACTGATATGTGGGGTCAGCCCCAGCATTTT. It codes for CASTDMWGQPQHF.

This clone was recorded only once. The gene calls are TRBV18 and TRBJ2-7; TRBD1 aligns across 8 bases. The CDR3 covers 15 residues. Per the germline V gene, CDR1 is KGHSH and CDR2 is LQKENI. V shed 3 bases, J shed 2 bases, and the junction held 6 bases outside the gene matches. In DNA form, the CDR3 reads TGTGCCAGCTCACCTAAGGACAGGGTAACCTACGAGCAGTACTTC. It translates to CASSPKDRVTYEQYF.

This chain uses TRBV2 with TRBJ1-5; 10 nucleotides line up with TRBD1. V lost 2 bases to trimming and J lost 2 bases; unmatched junction nucleotides: 3. Germline CDR1 is SNHLY and CDR2 is FYNNEI. The CDR3 is 16 residues long. The CDR3 spells CASSERTGGGNQPQHF. CDR3 bases: TGTGCCAGCAGTGAAAGGACAGGGGGAGGCAATCAGCCCCAGCATTTT. Supplemented by reference TRBV2 and TRBJ1-5, the full variable domain reads EPEVTQTPSHQVTQMGQEVILRCVPISNHLYFYWYRQILGQKVEFLVSFYNNEISEKSEIFDDQFSVERPDGSNFTLKIRSTKLEDSAMYFCASSERTGGGNQPQHFGDGTRLSIL.

Only one count was recorded for this clone. The rearrangement joins TRBV30 to TRBJ1-1, with D possibly being TRBD1 (5 bases). The germline V gene has CDR1 GTSNPN and CDR2 SVGIG (reference sequence). Trimming took off 7 bases at V and 0 bases at J, with 9 bases between the two ends. CDR3 length: 12 amino acids. CDR3 sequence (DNA): TGTGCCTCGGGACGGATGAACACTGAAGCTTTCTTT. The encoded protein is CASGRMNTEAFF.

This chain uses TRBV30 with TRBJ1-5; D unresolved. With 3 bases removed from V and 6 bases from J, the gap between germline ends came to 21 bases. From germline, CDR1 is GTSNPN and CDR2 SVGIG (reference sequence). This CDR3 comprises 16 residues. CDR3 nucleotides: TGTGCCTGGAGGGCACCCGGGGAGGGTAGTTTTCAGCCCCAGCATTTT. As protein: CAWRAPGEGSFQPQHF.

This clone was seen a few times. The J gene is TRBJ1-2, the V gene TRBV2, with D unresolved. The CDR3 spans 11 residues. Trimming removed 4 bases from V and 6 bases from J, with 6 bases in between. Germline V CDR1 and CDR2: SNHLY, FYNNEI. The CDR3 region has the DNA TGTGCCAGCAGTGGAAGTGATGGCTACACCTTC. Protein: CASSGSDGYTF.

Remarks on this clone: Possible read error: a much larger clone is one base away. The chain carries TRBV13 and TRBJ2-5; D is ambiguous. The CDR3 runs 11 residues. In germline, CDR1 is PRHDT, CDR2 FYEKMQ (reference sequence). The V gene lost 3 bases and the J gene lost 3 bases, with 2 bases spanning the gap. DNA of the CDR3: TGTGCCAGCAGCTTGGAAGAGACCCAGTACTTC. It yields the protein CASSLEETQYF.

The chain joins TRBV6-5 to TRBJ2-7, with TRBD1 matching over 8 bases. The germline CDR1 and CDR2 sequences are MNHEY and SVGAGI. The CDR3 loop spans 14 amino acids. V lost 5 bases and J lost 1; bases outside the gene matches: 4. CDR3 loop: CASSPGTGSYEQYF. CDR3 coding DNA: TGTGCCAGCAGTCCTGGGACAGGTTCCTACGAGCAGTACTTC.

The chain links TRBV19 to TRBJ1-2, with D hard to call. Germline V gene data show CDR1 as LNHDA and CDR2 as SQIVND (reference sequence). This CDR3 comprises 14 residues. The ends were cut back, 3 bases at V and 7 bases at J, with 15 bases in the middle. CDR3 coding DNA: TGTGCCAGTAGTATGAGCGGGGAAGCTACTGGCTACACCTTC. Protein product: CASSMSGEATGYTF. Drawing the rest from reference TRBV19 and TRBJ1-2, the complete variable domain is DGGITQSPKYLFRKEGQNVTLSCEQNLNHDAMYWYRQDPGQGLRLIYYSQIVNDFQKGDIAEGYSVSREKKESFPLTVTSAQKNPTAFYLCASSMSGEATGYTFGSGTRLTVV.

V usage is TRBV29-1 and J usage is TRBJ2-7, with D possibly matching TRBD1 (6 bases). CDR1 and CDR2 (germline): SQVTM, ANQGSEA. The CDR3 is 11 residues long. V dropped 4 bases and J dropped 5 bases, with 9 bases sitting between them. The DNA for the CDR3 is TGCAGCGTTGCTCAGGGGCACGAGCAGTACTTC. This gives the protein CSVAQGHEQYF.

The V gene is TRBV7-2, the J gene TRBJ1-1; 8 bases are shared with TRBD1. Germline V gives CDR1 SGHTA, CDR2 FQGNSA. V gave up 4 bases and J gave up 5 bases; unmatched junction bases: 9. CDR3 length: 15 residues. The DNA for the CDR3 is TGTGCCAGCAGCTCGTCAGGGGGCGGCGGGACTGAAGCTTTCTTT. This translates into CASSSSGGGGTEAFF.

V usage is TRBV5-6 and J usage is TRBJ1-2, with TRBD1 identical over 7 bases. Looked up from germline, CDR1 is SGHDT and CDR2 is YYEEEE. This CDR3 contains 14 residues. Trimming at V came to 4 bases and at J to 4 bases, leaving 7 bases not matched to a gene. CDR3 sequence (DNA): TGTGCCAGCAGCACCGGGACAGCAATCTATGGCTACACCTTC. This gives the protein CASSTGTAIYGYTF.

The chain uses TRBV6-5 and TRBJ1-1; D may be TRBD1 (5 bases). Germline V gene lookup returns CDR1 MNHEY and CDR2 SVGAGI. CDR3 size: 13 residues. V lost 7 bases and J 2 bases, leaving 11 bases between the germline ends. The CDR3 here is CASKWGANTEAFF. The CDR3 DNA reads TGTGCCAGCAAGTGGGGCGCTAACACTGAAGCTTTCTTT.

This chain links TRBV25-1 with TRBJ1-6; a weak D match, TRBD1 (5 bases). V lost 2 bases to trimming and J lost 7 bases, with 9 bases between them. The CDR3 has 14 residues. Germline CDR1 reads MGHDK; CDR2 reads SYGVNS. In nucleotides, the CDR3 is TGTGCCAGCAGTGAACCCAGGGACAATTCACCCCTCCACTTT. Its translation: CASSEPRDNSPLHF.

The chain recombines TRBV2 with TRBJ1-2; 9 bases match TRBD1. V gave up 8 bases and J gave up 8 bases; unmatched junction bases: 9. CDR1 and CDR2 from the germline V gene are SNHLY and FYNNEI. CDR3 length: 13 amino acids. CDR3 sequence reads: CASFEDRGGGYTF. The CDR3 coding sequence is TGTGCCAGCTTTGAGGACAGGGGAGGCGGCTACACCTTC.

V gene TRBV2 combines with J gene TRBJ2-3; D uncertain. Germline CDR1 reads SNHLY; CDR2 reads FYNNEI. The V gene lost 4 bases and the J gene lost 1 base, with 9 bases spanning the gap. CDR3 size: 14 residues. The CDR3 here is CASSGLWGTDTQYF. CDR3 nucleotide sequence: TGTGCCAGCAGTGGATTGTGGGGCACAGATACGCAGTATTTT.

The gene calls are TRBV2 and TRBJ1-5, with 10 bases lining up with TRBD1. Germline V gives CDR1 SNHLY, CDR2 FYNNEI. CDR3 size: 17 residues. The V gene end was trimmed by 6 bases and the J gene end by 5 bases; junction bases not matched to a gene: 13. The CDR3 coding sequence is TGTGCCAGCAGCCCTCGACAGGGGGCGCGTATCGATCAGCCCCAGCATTTT. The encoded protein is CASSPRQGARIDQPQHF.

The chain is built from TRBV20-1 and TRBJ1-5; D is unresolved. The CDR3 covers 11 residues. The germline CDR1 and CDR2 sequences are DFQATT and SNEGSKA (reference sequence). Trimming left V 0 bases short and J 14 bases short, with 11 bases between. The CDR3 protein is CSARDPLQEHF. The CDR3, as DNA: TGCAGTGCTAGAGACCCCTTACAAGAGCATTTT.

The chain carries TRBV18 and TRBJ1-1; no clear D. The CDR3 has 12 amino acids. V was clipped by 3 bases and J by 10 bases, with 12 bases between them. Germline V gene lookup returns CDR1 KGHSH and CDR2 LQKENI. The DNA of the CDR3 is TGTGCCAGCTCACCTGGGCAGGCTGGAGCTTTCTTT. Protein sequence: CASSPGQAGAFF.

This clone came up a few times. This chain connects TRBV2 to TRBJ2-5; TRBD2 agrees at 7 bases. The trim removed 6 bases at V and 5 bases at J, leaving 0 bases unmatched. Germline CDR1 and CDR2: SNHLY and FYNNEI. The CDR3 is 11 amino acids. The CDR3 DNA reads TGTGCCAGCAGGGGAGGGGAGACCCAGTACTTC. Translating gives CASRGGETQYF.

The chain combines TRBV5-1 with TRBJ2-3, with a weak D call TRBD1 (5 bases). The germline gives CDR1 SGHRS, CDR2 YFSETQ. V shed 0 bases and J shed 2 bases, with 10 bases lying between them. The CDR3 has 15 residues. The CDR3 nucleotides are TGCGCCAGCAGCTTGGTGGGGCTACACACAGATACGCAGTATTTT. It is translated as CASSLVGLHTDTQYF. The variable domain in full, with the rest retrieved from reference TRBV5-1 and TRBJ2-3, is KAGVTQTPRYLIKTRGQQVTLSCSPISGHRSVSWYQQTPGQGLQFLFEYFSETQRNKGNFPGRFSGRQFSNSRSEMNVSTLELGDSALYLCASSLVGLHTDTQYFGPGTRLTVL.

As concerns this clone: Other DNA sequences within the sample encode an identical CDR3. The chain combines TRBV7-2 with TRBJ1-5; perhaps TRBD1 as D (6 bases). V shed 5 bases and J shed 5 bases, with 10 bases lying between them. The CDR3 loop spans 13 amino acids. Per germline, CDR1 SGHTA and CDR2 FQGNSA. CDR3: CASSIRGDQPQHF. DNA for the CDR3: TGTGCCAGCAGCATCAGGGGTGATCAGCCCCAGCATTTT. Filled out from reference TRBV7-2 and TRBJ1-5, the complete variable domain reads GAGVSQSPSNKVTEKGKDVELRCDPISGHTALYWYRQSLGQGLEFLIYFQGNSAPDKSGLPSDRFSAERTGGSVSTLTIQRTQQEDSAVYLCASSIRGDQPQHFGDGTRLSIL.

This clone was seen at least ten times. This chain joins TRBV5-6 and TRBJ1-2; D possibly corresponds to TRBD1 (6 bases). The V end lost 6 bases, the J end lost 6 bases, and 24 bases lay between the germline ends. The V gene's germline CDR1 is SGHDT and CDR2 YYEEEE. The CDR3 runs to 16 residues. The CDR3 loop is CASIPAVIQGLDGYTF. CDR3 DNA sequence: TGTGCCAGCATCCCCGCAGTAATCCAGGGGCTCGATGGCTACACCTTC.

This clone turned up a few times. The chain combines TRBV5-1 with TRBJ1-2; D is perhaps TRBD1 (5 bases). V lost 4 bases and J 3 bases, leaving 16 bases between the germline ends. The CDR3 loop spans 15 amino acids. Germline loops: CDR1 SGHRS, CDR2 YFSETQ. CDR3 sequence reads: CASSVGTNSDYGYTF. DNA for the CDR3: TGCGCCAGCAGCGTTGGGACGAATTCGGACTATGGCTACACCTTC. Together with reference TRBV5-1 and TRBJ1-2, the CDR3 gives the full variable domain: KAGVTQTPRYLIKTRGQQVTLSCSPISGHRSVSWYQQTPGQGLQFLFEYFSETQRNKGNFPGRFSGRQFSNSRSEMNVSTLELGDSALYLCASSVGTNSDYGYTFGSGTRLTVV.